Listed below are T cell receptor beta chains from one sample, sequenced in a study of CD8+ T cells in alopecia areata. Profiled with immunoSEQ multiplex PCR; TCRdb holds only in-frame clones, not every one. The data contain roughly 130,000 clones, over 50% of them singletons. Here the sequenced sample was CD4+ T cells sorted from blood, taken at week 0. The receptors were sampled from a human donor with alopecia areata. CDR3s include the opening cysteine and the closing phenylalanine or tryptophan. D genes are given only for firm matches. The size entry is marked missing in some rows and otherwise reads once, few, many or a size class.

clone_size	d_call	v_call	j_call	cdr3_nt	cdr3_aa
.	TRBD1	TRBV28	TRBJ2-5	TGTGCCAGCAGTGGGGGACAGGGAAGTAGGGAGACCCAGTACTTC	CASSGGQGSRETQYF
.	.	TRBV19	TRBJ2-5	TGTGCCAGTAGTACCCTTGAGGGGGGGCGGACCCAGTACTTC	CASSTLEGGRTQYF
.	TRBD1	TRBV7-7	TRBJ2-5	TGTGCCAGCAGTACTCGACAGGGCGGCAAGACCCAGTACTTC	CASSTRQGGKTQYF
.	.	TRBV18	TRBJ1-5	TGTGCCAGCTCACCTTTCCGGGAAGGGGGCAATCAGCCCCAGCATTTT	CASSPFREGGNQPQHF
.	.	TRBV7-2	TRBJ2-6	TGTGCCAGCAGCTTAGAATCTGGGGCCAACGTCCTGACTTTC	CASSLESGANVLTF
.	.	TRBV29-1	TRBJ2-5	TGCAGCGTTGAACACAGGACCAGACAAGAGACCCAGTACTTC	CSVEHRTRQETQYF
.	TRBD1	TRBV25-1	TRBJ1-6	TGTGCCAGCAGTGAATGGGGGACAGGCCAAAATTCACCCCTCCACTTT	CASSEWGTGQNSPLHF
few	.	TRBV6-5	TRBJ2-5	TGTGCCAGCAGTCGGTCGGGAGAGACCCAGTACTTC	CASSRSGETQYF
.	TRBD2	TRBV5-6	TRBJ2-4	TGTGCCAGCAGCTTGCCTAGCGGCAAAAACATTCAGTACTTC	CASSLPSGKNIQYF
.	.	TRBV6-6	TRBJ1-1	TGTGCCAGCAGCGAGCTACAGATGAACACTGAAGCTTTCTTT	CASSELQMNTEAFF
.	.	TRBV18	TRBJ1-5	TGTGCCAGCTCACCTGGGGACCGTCAGCCCCAGCATTTT	CASSPGDRQPQHF
.	TRBD1	TRBV5-1	TRBJ1-6	TGCGCCAGCAGTCCAGATACAGGGGGCGCCGGGGGGTCACCCCTCCACTTT	CASSPDTGGAGGSPLHF
.	.	TRBV7-2	TRBJ2-1	TGTGCCAGCGGCTACAATGAGCAGTTCTTC	CASGYNEQFF
.	.	TRBV7-2	TRBJ1-1	TGTGCCAGCAGCTTGTTTCGGTCTCCCACTGAAGCTTTCTTT	CASSLFRSPTEAFF
.	TRBD1	TRBV29-1	TRBJ1-2	TGCAGCGATTCCGGGACAGGGTTCTATGGCTACACCTTC	CSDSGTGFYGYTF
.	.	TRBV7-2	TRBJ1-5	TGTGCCAGCAGCTTAGGTGGGACTCTCAATCAGCCCCAGCATTTT	CASSLGGTLNQPQHF
.	TRBD1	TRBV5-1	TRBJ2-5	TGCGCCAGCAGCGGCGGGACAGGGGAAGAGACCCAGTACTTC	CASSGGTGEETQYF
.	.	TRBV27	TRBJ1-5	TGTGCCAGCAGTTTAGAGGGGCGGCACCAGCCCCAGCATTTT	CASSLEGRHQPQHF
.	.	TRBV7-3	TRBJ2-5	TGTGCCAGCAGCTTAACCCCCGGGACTTCTAGTACTCCCTTTCGAGCGTCGCAAGAGACCCAGTACTTC	CASSLTPGTSSTPFRASQETQYF
.	.	TRBV29-1	TRBJ1-1	TGCAGCGTTAACCCGGGACCGTCGGGGAACACTGAAGCTTTCTTT	CSVNPGPSGNTEAFF
few	.	TRBV5-6	TRBJ2-3	TGTGCCAGCAGCTTGGCCGGGACTAGCACAGATACGCAGTATTTT	CASSLAGTSTDTQYF
.	TRBD2	TRBV2	TRBJ2-7	TGTGCCAGCAGAGCGGGGGAGTTCGACGAGCAGTACTTC	CASRAGEFDEQYF
few	TRBD2	TRBV29-1	TRBJ2-3	TGCAGCGTCCCTGGCGGGGGTACAGCAGATACGCAGTATTTT	CSVPGGGTADTQYF
.	.	TRBV9	TRBJ2-3	TGTGCCAGCAGCGGGGGGAGTGCAGATACGCAGTATTTT	CASSGGSADTQYF